These T cell receptor beta chains were read from a single sample in a study of blood T cell repertoires in COVID-19. TCRdb's copy holds only in-frame clones and misses some; the assay was immunoSEQ multiplex PCR. Of about 250,000 clones listed, approximately 83% are singletons. The source material was PBMCs or T cells enriched from blood (not recorded which). These receptors were obtained from a woman aged 25-40 years who had recovered from COVID-19. The CDR3 runs from the conserved cysteine through the conserved F or W. The D gene is left open where the match is weak. Some rows have no size entry. The others give once, few or many, or a class for an expanded clone.

CDR3nt: TGTGCCAGCAGTCCCCTCCCGGACAGAGCCTACGAGCAGTACTTC
CDR3aa: CASSPLPDRAYEQYF
j_gene: TRBJ2-7
v_gene: TRBV27
abundance: -
d_gene: -

CDR3nt: TGCAGCGTTGAAGATCCGGCAGGGAAAGAGACCCAGTACTTC
CDR3aa: CSVEDPAGKETQYF
j_gene: TRBJ2-5
v_gene: TRBV29-1
abundance: -
d_gene: -

CDR3nt: TGCGCCAGCAGCTCCGGGACAGGGGCTTTAGGCTCCTATAATTCACCCCTCCACTTT
CDR3aa: CASSSGTGALGSYNSPLHF
j_gene: TRBJ1-6
v_gene: TRBV5-1
abundance: -
d_gene: TRBD1

CDR3nt: TGTGCCAGCCATTCAAAGACCCAGTACTTC
CDR3aa: CASHSKTQYF
j_gene: TRBJ2-5
v_gene: TRBV7-9
abundance: -
d_gene: -

CDR3nt: TGTGCCAGCAGTCATTCAGGAGAGACCCAGTACTTC
CDR3aa: CASSHSGETQYF
j_gene: TRBJ2-5
v_gene: TRBV7-9
abundance: -
d_gene: -

CDR3nt: TGTGCCAGCAGCCTACAGGGTAACGAGCAGTACTTC
CDR3aa: CASSLQGNEQYF
j_gene: TRBJ2-7
v_gene: TRBV11-2
abundance: -
d_gene: -

CDR3nt: TGCGCCAGCAGCCTCTCACTTCGCGGGGTAAGGAGAGGGACTGAAGCTTTCTTT
CDR3aa: CASSLSLRGVRRGTEAFF
j_gene: TRBJ1-1
v_gene: TRBV4-1
abundance: -
d_gene: -

CDR3nt: TGTGCCAGCAGCCTCGGGGGAATAGCGGTATACTACAATGAGCAGTTCTTC
CDR3aa: CASSLGGIAVYYNEQFF
j_gene: TRBJ2-1
v_gene: TRBV3-1/TRBV3-2
abundance: -
d_gene: -

CDR3nt: TGCGCCAGCAGCTTGTCTAGCGGGAGCGAGCAGTACTTC
CDR3aa: CASSLSSGSEQYF
j_gene: TRBJ2-7
v_gene: TRBV5-1
abundance: -
d_gene: TRBD2

CDR3nt: TGCGCCAGCAGCCCGTCGACTAGCGGGAATTACAATGAGCAGTTCTTC
CDR3aa: CASSPSTSGNYNEQFF
j_gene: TRBJ2-1
v_gene: TRBV4-1
abundance: -
d_gene: TRBD2

CDR3nt: TGTGCCAGCAGCTCACAGGGGGCCTTAAGCACAGATACGCAGTATTTT
CDR3aa: CASSSQGALSTDTQYF
j_gene: TRBJ2-3
v_gene: TRBV7-8
abundance: -
d_gene: TRBD1

CDR3nt: TGTGCCAGCAAGCAGGGCGGGACTTTCTTT
CDR3aa: CASKQGGTFF
j_gene: TRBJ1-1
v_gene: TRBV2
abundance: once
d_gene: -

CDR3nt: TGTGCCAGCAGTCCACAGGGGTTAGCTAATGAAAAACTGTTTTTT
CDR3aa: CASSPQGLANEKLFF
j_gene: TRBJ1-4
v_gene: TRBV6-6
abundance: -
d_gene: TRBD1

CDR3nt: TGTGCCAGCAGTTTATTGGGGACAGGTAATCAGCCCCAGCATTTT
CDR3aa: CASSLLGTGNQPQHF
j_gene: TRBJ1-5
v_gene: TRBV27
abundance: few
d_gene: TRBD1

CDR3nt: TGTGCCAGCAGTGAAAGGACTAGCGGCACAGATACGCAGTATTTT
CDR3aa: CASSERTSGTDTQYF
j_gene: TRBJ2-3
v_gene: TRBV2
abundance: -
d_gene: TRBD2

CDR3nt: TGTGCCAGCAGCTTAGGCAGGGAGGATGTCAATCAGCCCCAGCATTTT
CDR3aa: CASSLGREDVNQPQHF
j_gene: TRBJ1-5
v_gene: TRBV7-8
abundance: -
d_gene: -

CDR3nt: TGTGCCAGCAGTTCGGACAGGGGGCGTTCCGGGGAGCTGTTTTTT
CDR3aa: CASSSDRGRSGELFF
j_gene: TRBJ2-2
v_gene: TRBV6-5
abundance: -
d_gene: TRBD1

CDR3nt: TGCAGTGCTAGCGGGGACGAGCAGTACTTC
CDR3aa: CSASGDEQYF
j_gene: TRBJ2-7
v_gene: TRBV20-1
abundance: -
d_gene: -

CDR3nt: TGCGCCAGCAGCTTCAATCTAGACCTGGGTTACTATGGCTACACCTTC
CDR3aa: CASSFNLDLGYYGYTF
j_gene: TRBJ1-2
v_gene: TRBV5-1
abundance: -
d_gene: -

CDR3nt: TGTGCCAGCAGCTTGAGGGGGATGTATGAAAAACTGTTTTTT
CDR3aa: CASSLRGMYEKLFF
j_gene: TRBJ1-4
v_gene: TRBV7-9
abundance: -
d_gene: -

CDR3nt: TGCAGTGCTAGTATAGGGGTAGGCAATCAGCCCCAGCATTTT
CDR3aa: CSASIGVGNQPQHF
j_gene: TRBJ1-5
v_gene: TRBV20-1
abundance: few
d_gene: -

CDR3nt: TGTGCCAGCAGCCACTTCGACAGCCAAGAGACCCAGTACTTC
CDR3aa: CASSHFDSQETQYF
j_gene: TRBJ2-5
v_gene: TRBV27
abundance: -
d_gene: -

CDR3nt: TGCGCCAGCAGCTTGGAGGGACAGGGGACGGGAGAGCAGTACTTC
CDR3aa: CASSLEGQGTGEQYF
j_gene: TRBJ2-7
v_gene: TRBV5-1
abundance: -
d_gene: TRBD1

CDR3nt: TGTGCCAGCGGCCTTCCCTACGAGCAGTACTTC
CDR3aa: CASGLPYEQYF
j_gene: TRBJ2-7
v_gene: TRBV6-5
abundance: -
d_gene: -

CDR3nt: TGTGCCAGCAGCCCCAAAACTAGCGGGATTTTGGATACGCAGTATTTT
CDR3aa: CASSPKTSGILDTQYF
j_gene: TRBJ2-3
v_gene: TRBV5-4
abundance: -
d_gene: TRBD2

CDR3nt: TGTGCTAGTAGTATATTCGGGGGGCAGAACTACATTTCTTCCGGATCACCCCTCCACTTT
CDR3aa: CASSIFGGQNYISSGSPLHF
j_gene: TRBJ1-6
v_gene: TRBV19
abundance: -
d_gene: -

CDR3nt: TGTGCCAGCAGCCCCTGGAGTATAGACAATGAGCAGTTCTTC
CDR3aa: CASSPWSIDNEQFF
j_gene: TRBJ2-1
v_gene: TRBV11-3
abundance: -
d_gene: -

CDR3nt: TGTGCCAGCAGTTTAATTCAGCGGAACTCTGGAAACACCATATATTTT
CDR3aa: CASSLIQRNSGNTIYF
j_gene: TRBJ1-3
v_gene: TRBV28
abundance: -
d_gene: -

CDR3nt: TGTGCCAGCAGTCAGAGGGTCAATCAGCCCCAGCATTTT
CDR3aa: CASSQRVNQPQHF
j_gene: TRBJ1-5
v_gene: TRBV6-4
abundance: -
d_gene: -

CDR3nt: TGTGCCAGCTGGACAGGGGGCCACGAGCAGTACTTC
CDR3aa: CASWTGGHEQYF
j_gene: TRBJ2-7
v_gene: TRBV6-1
abundance: -
d_gene: TRBD1

CDR3nt: TGTGCCAGCAGCCTCAGGGTGGGGGGAGAGACCCAGTACTTC
CDR3aa: CASSLRVGGETQYF
j_gene: TRBJ2-5
v_gene: TRBV3-1/TRBV3-2
abundance: -
d_gene: -

CDR3nt: TGTGCCAGCAGCACCAACAGGGGCAATGAGCAGTTCTTC
CDR3aa: CASSTNRGNEQFF
j_gene: TRBJ2-1
v_gene: TRBV7-2
abundance: -
d_gene: TRBD1

CDR3nt: TGTGCCAGCAGCATACGGACAGGGACTGGAAACACCATATATTTT
CDR3aa: CASSIRTGTGNTIYF
j_gene: TRBJ1-3
v_gene: TRBV5-5
abundance: few
d_gene: TRBD1

CDR3nt: TGTGCCACCAGTCCTTCCCCCCTGGACAGGTGGGATTTGGATACGCAGTATTTT
CDR3aa: CATSPSPLDRWDLDTQYF
j_gene: TRBJ2-3
v_gene: TRBV24-1
abundance: -
d_gene: TRBD1

CDR3nt: TGTGCCAGCAGCGCAACCTTAGTCAATGAGCAGTTCTTC
CDR3aa: CASSATLVNEQFF
j_gene: TRBJ2-1
v_gene: TRBV9
abundance: -
d_gene: -

CDR3nt: TGTGCCAGCAGCTCTACAGGGGACATTGCCGGGGAGCTGTTTTTT
CDR3aa: CASSSTGDIAGELFF
j_gene: TRBJ2-2
v_gene: TRBV11-2
abundance: -
d_gene: TRBD1

CDR3nt: TGTGCCAGCAGCCCCGGGACAGGGATGAACACCGGGGAGCTGTTTTTT
CDR3aa: CASSPGTGMNTGELFF
j_gene: TRBJ2-2
v_gene: TRBV5-6
abundance: -
d_gene: TRBD1

CDR3nt: TGTGCCTGGAGTTCTGAACGGATAGCACCGGGAGCAGGGGGTGGCTATGGCTACACCTTC
CDR3aa: CAWSSERIAPGAGGGYGYTF
j_gene: TRBJ1-2
v_gene: TRBV30
abundance: -
d_gene: TRBD1

CDR3nt: TGCGCCAGCAGTGTGGGGACAGGGGTATCACATGGAAACACCATATATTTT
CDR3aa: CASSVGTGVSHGNTIYF
j_gene: TRBJ1-3
v_gene: TRBV10-2
abundance: few
d_gene: TRBD1

CDR3nt: TGCGCCAGCAGCTTAGTCAGCGGGAATGAAAAACTGTTTTTT
CDR3aa: CASSLVSGNEKLFF
j_gene: TRBJ1-4
v_gene: TRBV5-1
abundance: -
d_gene: -

CDR3nt: TGTGCCAGCAGTGAAATTCTCGTCGGGTCACCCCTCCACTTT
CDR3aa: CASSEILVGSPLHF
j_gene: TRBJ1-6
v_gene: TRBV25-1
abundance: once
d_gene: -